This T cell receptor beta chain was captured in a study of T cell responses to AZD1222 COVID-19 vaccine. About the research overall: Second-dose timings of about 4 or about 12 weeks were pooled. Study-wide results and caveats: In all cases, repertoires were sampled only after the peak T cell response. Spike-wide vaccine-associated CD4 TCRs dominated at 160-218 and 743-854. Donors in the cohort were predominantly white British and more often female, and clonal diversity was possibly underestimated.

Sequencing was performed with immunoSEQ multiplex PCR; in TCRdb, only in-frame clones are kept and a portion is missing. The sample includes 85,000 to 110,000 clones, less than 95% of them seen just once. The CDR3 has 16 amino acids. Germline V gene sequence: CDR1 LGHNA, CDR2 YNFKEQ. Trimming cost V 3 bases and J 6 bases, with 20 bases left between them. Concerning this clone itself: The antigen remains unidentified.

V is TRBV4-2 and J is TRBJ1-2; D perhaps matches TRBD1 (5 bases). This material consisted of peripheral blood, taken on day 0 of AZD1222 vaccination. This clonotype originated in an adult in good health. CDR3 sequence (DNA): TGTGCCAGCAGCCACGAGAGCGGAGGCGGGGGGAATGGCTACACCTTC. Protein sequence: CASSHESGGGGNGYTF.